This TCR beta chain was sequenced in a study of technical replicates of blood from several donors. Deletions cut 1 base from V and 4 bases from J, with 14 bases between. The CDR3 spans 15 residues. The germline V gene encodes CDR1 SQVTM and CDR2 ANQGSEA. The method was immunoSEQ multiplex PCR; TCRdb's version includes in-frame clones alone and lacks a portion of them. This sample has about 62,000 clones; about nine tenths occur once, and the top ten carry around 5.1%. The clonotype comes from a human donor in good health. Some clones in this sample may be carry-over from other donors' samples. The gene calls are TRBV29-1 and TRBJ2-1; D is unresolved. Sequencing was carried out using PBMCs. CDR3 nucleotides: TGCAGCGTTGAAGTGGGCCGCGTTTCTTACAATGAGCAGTTCTTC. Translating gives CSVEVGRVSYNEQFF.